The clone carrying this T cell receptor beta chain turned up a few times. Its antigen is still unknown. Germline CDR1 SGHNT, CDR2 YYREEE (reference sequence). The CDR3 is 15 amino acids. With V trimmed by 4 bases and J by 8 bases, 13 bases remained unmatched. Method: immunoSEQ multiplex PCR; TCRdb's copy keeps in-frame clones and lacks some. Among over 60,000 clones, more than 90% were seen once, and the ten largest hold around 6.7%. The data derive from a study of graft-versus-host responses after intestinal transplantation. Findings of the study overall: Recipient marrow contained GvH clones, some of which appeared first in ileum or blood.

The V and J genes are TRBV5-4 and TRBJ1-2, with 8 bases that match TRBD1. The specimen was bone marrow, collected roughly 110 weeks after intestinal transplantation. The receptor was derived from a human patient who received an intestinal transplant, so some T cells may come from the graft donor. CDR3 DNA: TGTGCCAGCAGCCGGTATTGGGTCAGGGGGCACGGCTACACCTTC. Encoded protein: CASSRYWVRGHGYTF.